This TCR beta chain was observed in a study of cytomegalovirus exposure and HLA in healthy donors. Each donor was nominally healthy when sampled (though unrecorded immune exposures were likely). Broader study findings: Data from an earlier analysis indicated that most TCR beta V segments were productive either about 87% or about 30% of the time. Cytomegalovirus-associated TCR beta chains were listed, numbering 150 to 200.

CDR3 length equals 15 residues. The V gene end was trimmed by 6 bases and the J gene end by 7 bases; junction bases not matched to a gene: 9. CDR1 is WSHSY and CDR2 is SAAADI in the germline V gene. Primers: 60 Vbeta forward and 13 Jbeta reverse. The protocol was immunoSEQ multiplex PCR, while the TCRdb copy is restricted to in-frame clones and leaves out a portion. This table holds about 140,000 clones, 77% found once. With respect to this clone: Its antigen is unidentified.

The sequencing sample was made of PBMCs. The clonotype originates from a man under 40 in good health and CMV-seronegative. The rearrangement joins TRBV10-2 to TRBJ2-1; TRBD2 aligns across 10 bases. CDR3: CASSLTSGLLNEQFF. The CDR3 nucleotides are TGCGCCAGCAGCCTGACTAGCGGGCTGCTAAATGAGCAGTTCTTC.